The next 10 T cell receptor beta chains were all read from a single sample in a study of CD8+ T cells in alopecia areata listed by TCRdb under 2018. Explained via the paper, the time point label denotes: baseline before oral tofacitinib. Receptor libraries were prepared by the immunoSEQ multiplex PCR assay. For TCR sequencing, RNA was extracted from every sample and reverse transcribed into cDNA to serve as template. TCRdb mirrors the immuneACCESS table, restricted to in-frame sequences. Some clones are absent from its copies; in checked studies, under half trace to an unresolved V gene, and the reason for the others is unknown. The sample profile shows hundreds of thousands of clones; about three fifths of them were found once. The top ten constitute 0.45% of the sample. Sequencing was performed on CD4+ T cells sorted from blood, taken at week 0. These receptors all stem from a human donor with alopecia areata.

The CDR3 DNA follows: TGTGCCAGCAGCCAACGTGCAGCTGGACGAGCTGAAGCTTTCTTT. It codes for CASSQRAAGRAEAFF. The rearrangement uses TRBV4-2 and TRBJ1-1; D is undetermined. Trimming removed 2 bases from V and 6 bases from J, with 16 bases in between. CDR3 length: 15 amino acids. Looked up from germline, CDR1 is LGHNA and CDR2 is YNFKEQ.

In this sample, this clone turned up a few times. The same CDR3 can be traced to other DNA sequences in this sample. The genes are TRBV5-1 and TRBJ2-5; 8 bases fit TRBD1. The V gene end was trimmed by 3 bases and the J gene end by 5 bases; junction bases not matched to a gene: 6. The germline V gene encodes CDR1 SGHRS and CDR2 YFSETQ. The CDR3 consists of 14 residues. CDR3 sequence (DNA): TGCGCCAGCAGCTCCGGACAGGGCAGGGAGACCCAGTACTTC. As protein: CASSSGQGRETQYF.

V gene TRBV6-5 combines with J gene TRBJ1-6; D is unresolved. The CDR3 runs 13 residues. With 6 bases removed from V and 13 bases from J, the gap between germline ends came to 16 bases. Germline V lookup: CDR1 MNHEY, CDR2 SVGAGI. The CDR3 nucleotides are TGTGCCAGCAGGGGTCCCTCGTCGTGGCCCCTCCACTTT. It specifies CASRGPSSWPLHF.

This chain uses TRBV7-3 with TRBJ2-5, with D uncertain. The V and J ends lost 5 bases and 5 bases respectively, with 12 bases between them. CDR3 length: 13 amino acids. The germline V gene has CDR1 SGHTA and CDR2 FQGTGA. CDR3 in amino acids: CASSTQPGETQYF. The CDR3 nucleotides read TGTGCCAGCAGCACCCAACCCGGGGAGACCCAGTACTTC.

The CDR3 DNA reads as TGTGCCAGCAAGAGCCTTGAGACCCAGTACTTC. Protein sequence: CASKSLETQYF. The rearrangement links TRBV2 to TRBJ2-5, with D unresolved. This CDR3 contains 11 residues. The germline CDR1 and CDR2 sequences are SNHLY and FYNNEI. The ends were cut back, 7 bases at V and 5 bases at J, with 8 bases in the middle. The full variable domain, its missing parts supplied by reference TRBV2 and TRBJ2-5, is EPEVTQTPSHQVTQMGQEVILRCVPISNHLYFYWYRQILGQKVEFLVSFYNNEISEKSEIFDDQFSVERPDGSNFTLKIRSTKLEDSAMYFCASKSLETQYFGPGTRLLVL.

The chain employs TRBV4-1 and TRBJ1-3; no firm D call. Germline-derived CDR1 and CDR2 are MGHRA and YSYEKL. The CDR3 runs 16 residues. V lost 0 bases and J lost 2, with 11 bases in between. The CDR3 region is CASSQEGRAAGNTIYF. CDR3 DNA sequence: TGCGCCAGCAGCCAAGAAGGGAGGGCCGCTGGAAACACCATATATTTT.

The gene calls are TRBV4-1 and TRBJ2-3; TRBD1 is a possible D gene (6 bases). V gave up 4 bases and J gave up 4 bases, with 18 bases separating them. The CDR3 is made up of 16 amino acids. The germline gives CDR1 MGHRA, CDR2 YSYEKL. The DNA for the CDR3 is TGCGCCAGCAGCCGTGCTATTCAGACAGGCGCAGATACGCAGTATTTT. Translation: CASSRAIQTGADTQYF.

The CDR3 coding sequence is TGTGCCAGCAGTTACTCCGGGAACACCGGGGAGCTGTTTTTT. It is translated as CASSYSGNTGELFF. The rearrangement joins TRBV6-5 to TRBJ2-2; unclear D gene. The CDR3 has 14 residues. V dropped 0 bases and J dropped 1 base, with 3 bases sitting between them. Germline V gene data show CDR1 as MNHEY and CDR2 as SVGAGI.

This clone was recorded once. The rearrangement uses TRBV30 and TRBJ1-5; no clear D. Germline V gene lookup returns CDR1 GTSNPN and CDR2 SVGIG (reference sequence). The CDR3 has 14 residues. Trimming removed 3 bases at V and 7 bases at J, with 16 bases between. The CDR3 DNA reads TGTGCCTGGAGCCCTACCCCCCTCGTCCAGCCCCAGCATTTT. Residues: CAWSPTPLVQPQHF.

The chain joins TRBV25-1 to TRBJ2-1; no clear D. Trimming took 3 bases from V and 4 from J, leaving 7 bases between them. CDR1 and CDR2 from the germline V gene are MGHDK and SYGVNS. This CDR3 has 13 amino acids. In DNA form, the CDR3 reads TGTGCCAGCAGTGACATTCCTTACAATGAGCAGTTCTTC. Translating it yields CASSDIPYNEQFF.